This T cell receptor beta chain was recovered during a study of T cells in Graves' hyperthyroidism and ophthalmopathy. General study points: Blood also showed most of the thyroid clonotypes that were expanded above 0.001.

A remark on this clonotype: Its antigen is not known.

Amplified TCR beta CDR3 regions derived from RNA transcripts. First-round RT-PCR of the TCR CDR3 relied on the HTBI primer set. In TCRdb, the multiplex PCR reads were re-called with MiXCR into one record per CDR3 protein. The data contain 530,000 or so distinct CDR3 sequences, 35% to 55% of them singletons. Germline CDR1 reads MNHEY; CDR2 reads SMNVEV (reference sequence). This CDR3 is 18 amino acids long. Trimming removed 6 bases from V and 2 bases from J; junction bases left unmatched: 11. The chain employs TRBV27 and TRBJ2-6, with 9 bases that match TRBD1. The sequenced material came from peripheral blood or thyroid tissue (not recorded which). This TCR was sampled from a woman under 30 with Graves' hyperthyroidism. CDR3 bases: TGTGCCAGCAGACGGACAGGGACAGGGAGAACTGGGGCCAACGTCCTGACTTTC. Amino acids: CASRRTGTGRTGANVLTF.